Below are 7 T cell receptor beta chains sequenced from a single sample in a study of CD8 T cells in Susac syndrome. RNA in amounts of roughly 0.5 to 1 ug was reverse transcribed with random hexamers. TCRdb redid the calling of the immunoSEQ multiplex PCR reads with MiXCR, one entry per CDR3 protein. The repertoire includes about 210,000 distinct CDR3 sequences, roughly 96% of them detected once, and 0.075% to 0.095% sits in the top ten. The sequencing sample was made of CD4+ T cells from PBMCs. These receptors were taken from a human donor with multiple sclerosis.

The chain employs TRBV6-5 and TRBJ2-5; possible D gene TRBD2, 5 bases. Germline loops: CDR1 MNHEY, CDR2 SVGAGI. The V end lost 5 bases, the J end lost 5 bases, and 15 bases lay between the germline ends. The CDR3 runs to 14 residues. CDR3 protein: CASSSGLAWETQYF. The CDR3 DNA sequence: TGTGCCAGCAGTAGCGGCCTTGCTTGGGAGACCCAGTACTTC.

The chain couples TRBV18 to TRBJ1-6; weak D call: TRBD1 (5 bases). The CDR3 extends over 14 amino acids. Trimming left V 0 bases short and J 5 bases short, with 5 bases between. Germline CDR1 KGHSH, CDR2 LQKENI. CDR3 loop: CASSPPTDNSPLHF. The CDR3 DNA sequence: TGTGCCAGCTCACCACCGACAGATAATTCACCCCTCCACTTT.

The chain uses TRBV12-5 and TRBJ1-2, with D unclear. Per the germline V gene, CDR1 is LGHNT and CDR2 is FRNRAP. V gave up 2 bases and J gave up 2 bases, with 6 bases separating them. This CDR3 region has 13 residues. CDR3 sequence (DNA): TGTGCTAGTGGTTTGTCCGTGAACTATGGCTACACCTTC. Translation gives CASGLSVNYGYTF.

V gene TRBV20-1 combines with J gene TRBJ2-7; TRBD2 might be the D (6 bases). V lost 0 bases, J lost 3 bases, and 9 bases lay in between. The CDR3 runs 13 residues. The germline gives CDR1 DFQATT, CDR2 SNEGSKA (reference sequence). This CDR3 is CSARDGGIYEQYF. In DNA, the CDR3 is TGCAGTGCTAGAGATGGGGGGATCTACGAGCAGTACTTC.

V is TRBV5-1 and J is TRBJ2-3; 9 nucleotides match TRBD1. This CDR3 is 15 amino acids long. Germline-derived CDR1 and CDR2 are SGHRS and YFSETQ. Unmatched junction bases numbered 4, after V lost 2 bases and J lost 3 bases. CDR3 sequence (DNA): TGCGCCAGCAGCTTTCCGGGACAGGGTACAGATACGCAGTATTTT. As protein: CASSFPGQGTDTQYF.

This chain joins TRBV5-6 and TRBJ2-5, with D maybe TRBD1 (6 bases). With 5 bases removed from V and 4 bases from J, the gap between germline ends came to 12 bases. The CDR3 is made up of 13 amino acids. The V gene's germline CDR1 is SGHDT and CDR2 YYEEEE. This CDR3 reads CASRPTGRETQYF. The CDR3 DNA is TGTGCCAGCAGGCCAACAGGGCGAGAGACCCAGTACTTC.

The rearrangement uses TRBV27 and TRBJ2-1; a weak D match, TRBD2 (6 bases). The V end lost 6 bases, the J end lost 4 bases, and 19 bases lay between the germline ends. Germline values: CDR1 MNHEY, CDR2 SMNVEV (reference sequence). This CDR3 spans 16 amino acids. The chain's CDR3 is CASSDQPDYKYNEQFF. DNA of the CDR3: TGTGCCAGCAGCGATCAACCGGACTACAAATACAATGAGCAGTTCTTC.